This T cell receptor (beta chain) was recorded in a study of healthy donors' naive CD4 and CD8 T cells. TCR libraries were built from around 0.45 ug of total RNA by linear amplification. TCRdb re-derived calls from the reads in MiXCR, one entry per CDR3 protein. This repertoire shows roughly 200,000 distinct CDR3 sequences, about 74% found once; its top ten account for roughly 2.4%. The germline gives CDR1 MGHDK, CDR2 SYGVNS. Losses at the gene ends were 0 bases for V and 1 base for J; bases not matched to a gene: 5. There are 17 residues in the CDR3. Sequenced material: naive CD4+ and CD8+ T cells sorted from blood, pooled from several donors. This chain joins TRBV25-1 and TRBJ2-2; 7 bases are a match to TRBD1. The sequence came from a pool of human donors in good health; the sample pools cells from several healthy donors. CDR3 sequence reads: CASSEYDRAMNTGELFF. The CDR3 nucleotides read TGTGCCAGCAGTGAATACGACAGGGCCATGAACACCGGGGAGCTGTTTTTT.